Reported below is one TCR beta chain. The CDR3 contains 17 residues. The trim removed 0 bases at V and 9 bases at J, leaving 14 bases unmatched. Germline V gives CDR1 MNHNY, CDR2 SVGAGI (reference sequence). These data originate in a study of early T cells in non-severe SARS-CoV-2 infection. Unique molecular identifiers tagged individual cDNA molecules. One entry per CDR3 protein, called by TCRdb with MiXCR from the 5' RACE reads. Of just under 65,000 distinct CDR3 sequences listed, 7% to 9.5% are singletons. The sample here was whole blood, taken at baseline. This TCR was sampled from an adult who was a healthcare worker with PCR-confirmed SARS-CoV-2 infection or an uninfected control (not recorded which). V usage is TRBV6-6 and J usage is TRBJ2-1; 7 bases align to TRBD2. The CDR3 region is CASSYSTTSWTVGEQFF. In nucleotides, the CDR3 is TGTGCCAGCAGTTACTCGACGACTAGCTGGACTGTCGGTGAGCAGTTCTTC.